The clone carrying this TCR beta chain came up once. The data stem from a study of T cell changes during pregnancy in multiple sclerosis. This table comes from immunoSEQ multiplex PCR, and its TCRdb copy is limited to in-frame clones, with some not included. The sample lists approximately 110,000 clones, 90% to 95% seen once, with 3% to 3.5% in the top ten. In germline, CDR1 is SGHNT, CDR2 YYREEE (reference sequence). The germline V and J ends were trimmed by 0 bases and 7 bases, with 16 bases remaining between them. The CDR3 has 15 residues. This sequence joins TRBV5-4 and TRBJ1-2; D is possibly TRBD1 (6 bases). The source of this sequence is a female donor with multiple sclerosis, enrolled in a pregnancy study. The material was peripheral blood, obtained after pregnancy. The CDR3 region is CASSLVGGGRAGYTF. For the CDR3, the DNA is TGTGCCAGCAGCTTGGTTGGGGGCGGGAGAGCTGGCTACACCTTC.